Below, 25 T cell receptor beta chains from the same sample are listed, as sequenced in a study of T-cell memory formation after mild COVID-19 (dated by TCRdb to the early 2020s). The method was 5' RACE. The data were produced on an Illumina NovaSeq 6000. The public reads were reanalyzed by TCRdb: fastp trimming at Q25, MiXCR alignment, in-frame beta chains only. CDR3 protein duplicates are merged, each entry listing the most common genes and DNA. The table for this sample lists about 260,000 distinct CDR3 sequences; around 15% of them were counted only once. The ten largest account for 20% to 25% of the sample. Sequencing was done on a sample of PBMCs or a T cell subset sorted from them (not recorded which). The source of these receptors is a man younger than 35 who had mild COVID-19 (a few samples of this study predate the infection). The sample titles of this study are shuffled in the database, so cell type and time point are left out; the donor was told from shared clones.

This clonotype was recorded a few times. The rearrangement uses TRBV19 and TRBJ1-6; 7 bases match TRBD1. The CDR3 spans 14 residues. CDR1 and CDR2 from the germline V gene are LNHDA and SQIVND (reference sequence). Trimming removed 6 bases from V and 7 bases from J; junction bases left unmatched: 6. The CDR3 coding sequence is TGTGCCAGTAGGAACAGGGGATCAAATTCACCCCTCCACTTT. The encoded protein is CASRNRGSNSPLHF.

This clonotype has a handful of counts. The chain recombines TRBV4-1 with TRBJ2-1; no firm D call. Germline V lookup: CDR1 MGHRA, CDR2 YSYEKL. The CDR3 sequence is 16 residues long. V gave up 4 bases and J gave up 3 bases, with 16 bases separating them. The CDR3 reads CASSLTAVGNYNEQFF. The CDR3 region has the DNA TGCGCCAGCAGCCTCACCGCCGTTGGAAACTACAATGAGCAGTTCTTC.

The V gene is TRBV28, the J gene TRBJ2-5, with a possible D match to TRBD1 (6 bases). This CDR3 is 13 amino acids long. CDR1 is MDHEN and CDR2 is SYDVKM in the germline V gene. Trimming shortened V by 6 bases and J by 4 bases, and 12 bases separated the two germline ends. The CDR3 bases are TGTGCCAGCAGCACCTGGGGGCGAGAGACCCAGTACTTC. Its protein is CASSTWGRETQYF.

The chain has TRBV3-1 and TRBJ2-3, with D possibly TRBD2 on 5 matching bases. CDR1 LGHDT and CDR2 YNNKEL come from the germline V gene (reference sequence). This CDR3 has 15 amino acids. V lost 1 base to trimming and J lost 0 bases, with 8 bases between them. The CDR3 is CASSQASGSTDTQYF. CDR3 nucleotides: TGTGCCAGCAGCCAAGCCAGCGGTAGCACAGATACGCAGTATTTT.

The CDR3 loop is CASRPDRGLSGYTF. The CDR3 nucleotides read TGTGCCAGCAGACCCGACAGGGGGCTAAGTGGCTACACCTTC. The chain is built from TRBV12-3 or TRBV12-4 and TRBJ1-2; TRBD1 aligns across 10 bases. This CDR3 comprises 14 residues. J gave up 7 bases and V 6 bases, and 8 bases lay outside the gene matches.

This clonotype was seen a few times. The V gene is TRBV5-1, the J gene TRBJ2-5, with D uncertain. Germline CDR1 is SGHRS and CDR2 is YFSETQ. This CDR3 comprises 15 residues. Trimming took off 0 bases at V and 1 base at J, with 10 bases between the two ends. CDR3 bases: TGCGCCAGCAGCTTGGCCGGGCCCCTCCAAGAGACCCAGTACTTC. Translating gives CASSLAGPLQETQYF.

CDR3 nucleotide sequence: TGTGCCAGCAGGCAGGGGTTGTTGACGGGGGGGCACGAGACCCAGTACTTC. Encoded protein: CASRQGLLTGGHETQYF. The chain joins TRBV6-5 to TRBJ2-5, with 8 nucleotides matching TRBD2. This CDR3 region has 17 residues. From germline, CDR1 is MNHEY and CDR2 SVGAGI. Unmatched junction bases numbered 17, after V lost 6 bases and J lost 5 bases.

A few counts support this clonotype. This chain uses TRBV5-1 with TRBJ2-7; no clear D. This CDR3 region has 15 residues. Germline V gives CDR1 SGHRS, CDR2 YFSETQ. V was pared by 2 bases and J by 0 bases, with 12 bases between. CDR3 amino acids: CASSFVVVGSYEQYF. The CDR3 nucleotides read TGCGCCAGCAGCTTTGTAGTTGTTGGCTCCTACGAGCAGTACTTC.

Only one count was recorded for this clonotype. This sequence joins TRBV20-1 and TRBJ2-7, with 7 bases identical to TRBD2. Germline CDR1 and CDR2: DFQATT and SNEGSKA (reference sequence). V lost 3 bases, J lost 3 bases, and 2 bases stayed unmatched. This CDR3 region has 12 residues. The CDR3 here is CSASPSGYEQYV. CDR3 nucleotides: TGCAGTGCTAGTCCTAGCGGCTACGAGCAGTACGTC.

This clonotype was found a few times. This chain links TRBV7-6 with TRBJ2-3; 8 positions match TRBD2. This CDR3 has 14 amino acids. J was trimmed by 5 bases and V by 2 bases; bases with no gene match: 3. In germline, CDR1 is SGHVS, CDR2 FNYEAQ. For the CDR3, the DNA is TGTGCCAGCAGCTTAATGCGGGGGGAAGATACGCAGTATTTT. It translates to CASSLMRGEDTQYF.

This chain connects TRBV28 to TRBJ1-1, with no clear D. Germline V gene sequence: CDR1 MDHEN, CDR2 SYDVKM. The germline V and J ends were trimmed by 6 bases and 1 base, with 12 bases remaining between them. CDR3 length: 14 amino acids. The CDR3 DNA reads TGTGCCAGCAGATCCGTAACAGCGAACACTGAAGCTTTCTTT. Encoded protein: CASRSVTANTEAFF. Supplemented by reference TRBV28 and TRBJ1-1, the full variable domain reads DVKVTQSSRYLVKRTGEKVFLECVQDMDHENMFWYRQDPGLGLRLIYFSYDVKMKEKGDIPEGYSVSREKKERFSLILESASTNQTSMYLCASRSVTANTEAFFGQGTRLTVV.

The chain joins TRBV30 to TRBJ2-1; no reliable D call. The germline V gene encodes CDR1 GTSNPN and CDR2 SVGIG (reference sequence). Trimming removed 2 bases from V and 5 bases from J, with 10 bases in between. This CDR3 spans 13 amino acids. The CDR3 DNA follows: TGTGCCTGGAGTCCACAGATAGACAATGAGCAGTTCTTC. This translates into CAWSPQIDNEQFF. Full variable domain (remainder filled in from reference TRBV30 and TRBJ2-1): SQTIHQWPATLVQPVGSPLSLECTVEGTSNPNLYWYRQAAGRGLQLLFYSVGIGQISSEVPQNLSASRPQDRQFILSSKKLLLSDSGFYLCAWSPQIDNEQFFGPGTRLTVL.

The chain carries TRBV28 and TRBJ2-7; unclear D gene. The CDR3 has 12 amino acids. Trimming took 6 bases from V and 6 from J, leaving 12 bases between them. CDR1 is MDHEN, CDR2 SYDVKM, per germline. The CDR3 DNA is TGTGCCAGCAGCCCCCTGAGTGGCGAGCAGTACGTC. It encodes CASSPLSGEQYV.

This chain links TRBV12-3 or TRBV12-4 with TRBJ1-5; D ambiguous. This CDR3 spans 15 amino acids. With 1 base removed from V and 4 bases from J, the gap between germline ends came to 11 bases. DNA for the CDR3: TGTGCCAGCAGTTTAGAGGGTGGGCCTAATCAGCCCCAGCATTTT. Translation: CASSLEGGPNQPQHF.

The J gene is TRBJ1-1, the V gene TRBV29-1; D remains ambiguous. Trimming cost V 2 bases and J 1 base, with 8 bases left between them. Germline V gives CDR1 SQVTM, CDR2 ANQGSEA. CDR3 length equals 13 residues. In nucleotides, the CDR3 is TGCAGCGTTGAATGGGTAGGGAACACTGAAGCTTTCTTT. Translation: CSVEWVGNTEAFF.

V is TRBV3-1 and J is TRBJ1-6; D is ambiguous. The CDR3 consists of 12 residues. Germline V CDR1 and CDR2: LGHDT, YNNKEL (reference sequence). Trimming took 4 bases from V and 8 from J, leaving 6 bases between them. CDR3 region: CASSPNHSPLHF. The CDR3 region has the DNA TGTGCCAGCAGCCCAAACCATTCACCCCTCCACTTT.

This clonotype was found a few times. The rearrangement joins TRBV4-3 to TRBJ2-7; D remains unclear. Germline V lookup: CDR1 LGHNA, CDR2 YSLEER. V gave up 0 bases and J gave up 6 bases, with 21 bases separating them. The CDR3 runs 17 residues. DNA for the CDR3: TGCGCCAGCAGCCAAGACACAATGGTTTCTATTGTTCGCGAGCAGTACTTC. Its translation is CASSQDTMVSIVREQYF.

The gene calls are TRBV6-2 or TRBV6-3 and TRBJ2-7, with 9 bases fitting TRBD2. CDR3 length equals 18 residues. Germline values: CDR1 MNHEY, CDR2 SVGEGT. Losses at the gene ends were 7 bases for V and 0 bases for J; bases not matched to a gene: 16. The CDR3 is CASTQRGALPRSSYEQYV. The CDR3 coding sequence is TGTGCCAGCACCCAGCGGGGGGCTCTTCCTAGAAGCTCCTACGAGCAGTACGTC.

This clonotype was seen only a few times. The J gene is TRBJ2-5, the V gene TRBV5-1; unclear D gene. V gave up 3 bases and J gave up 4 bases, with 19 bases separating them. There are 16 residues in the CDR3. Per the germline V gene, CDR1 is SGHRS and CDR2 is YFSETQ. In DNA, the CDR3 is TGCGCCAGCAGCTCCAACCCACAAGGGTCAGGAGAGACCCAGTACTTC. Translation: CASSSNPQGSGETQYF.

In its sample, this clonotype was seen a few times. This chain connects TRBV20-1 to TRBJ1-6; D ambiguous. The CDR3 consists of 14 residues. Trimming left V 3 bases short and J 6 bases short, with 12 bases between. Germline assignment: CDR1 DFQATT and CDR2 SNEGSKA (reference sequence). The CDR3 nucleotides read TGCAGTGCTAGGGGAGGGTTGGCTAATTCACCCCTCCACTTT. It encodes CSARGGLANSPLHF.

This clonotype was counted a few times. This chain connects TRBV7-2 to TRBJ2-1; D is perhaps TRBD2 (6 bases). CDR1 and CDR2 from the germline V gene are SGHTA and FQGNSA. The ends were cut back, 5 bases at V and 0 bases at J, with 11 bases in the middle. This CDR3 is built from 15 residues. CDR3 loop: CASSRWTTSYNEQFF. In nucleotides, the CDR3 is TGTGCCAGCAGCCGTTGGACTACCTCCTACAATGAGCAGTTCTTC.

CDR3 in amino acids: CSAWLLAGALYYNEQFF. In nucleotides, the CDR3 is TGCAGTGCTTGGTTGTTAGCGGGGGCCCTGTACTACAATGAGCAGTTCTTC. This chain links TRBV20-1 with TRBJ2-1, with 9 bases aligning to TRBD2. The germline gives CDR1 DFQATT, CDR2 SNEGSKA (reference sequence). The CDR3 is made up of 17 amino acids. The ends lost 5 bases at V and 3 bases at J; junction bases unmatched: 14.

V is TRBV28 and J is TRBJ1-2; 8 positions match TRBD1. The CDR3 has 17 residues. J gave up 2 bases and V 8 bases, and 16 bases lay outside the gene matches. Per germline, CDR1 MDHEN and CDR2 SYDVKM. CDR3 DNA: TGTGCCAGCTGTCTTCCCGGACAGGGTAGCGGCAACTATGGCTACACCTTC. As protein: CASCLPGQGSGNYGYTF.

This clonotype was seen a handful of times. This chain connects TRBV7-2 to TRBJ1-1, with D perhaps matching TRBD1 (6 bases). This CDR3 has 13 residues. V was cut by 5 bases and J by 7 bases, with 14 bases left in between. Germline-derived CDR1 and CDR2 are SGHTA and FQGNSA. The CDR3 is CASSARIQGEAFF. Written as DNA, the CDR3 is TGTGCCAGCAGCGCCCGGATACAGGGTGAAGCTTTCTTT.

V is TRBV5-1 and J is TRBJ1-1; D possibly corresponds to TRBD1 (6 bases). Per germline, CDR1 SGHRS and CDR2 YFSETQ. This CDR3 contains 15 residues. The V and J ends lost 6 bases and 1 base respectively, with 16 bases between them. The CDR3 protein is CASTPGGAWNTEAFF. The CDR3 coding sequence is TGCGCCAGCACCCCGGGGGGGGCTTGGAACACTGAAGCTTTCTTT.